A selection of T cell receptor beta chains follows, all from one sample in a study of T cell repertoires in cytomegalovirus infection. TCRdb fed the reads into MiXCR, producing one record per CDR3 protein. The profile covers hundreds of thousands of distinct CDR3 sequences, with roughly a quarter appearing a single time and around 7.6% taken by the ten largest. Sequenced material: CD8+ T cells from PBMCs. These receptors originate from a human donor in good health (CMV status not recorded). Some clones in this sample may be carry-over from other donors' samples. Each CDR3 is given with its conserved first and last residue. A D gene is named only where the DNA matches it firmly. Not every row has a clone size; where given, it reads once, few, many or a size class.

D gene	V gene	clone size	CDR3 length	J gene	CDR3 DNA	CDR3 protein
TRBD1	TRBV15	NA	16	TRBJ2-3	TGTGCCACCAGCAGAGATCCGACAGGGGGCACAGATACGCAGTATTTT	CATSRDPTGGTDTQYF
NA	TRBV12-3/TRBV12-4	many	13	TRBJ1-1	TGTGCCAGCAGCCCTGTTGGGTTAACTGAAGCTTTCTTT	CASSPVGLTEAFF
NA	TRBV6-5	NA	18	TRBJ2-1	TGTGCCAGCAGTTCTCGCAGGGGATGGAGGGGGGTTCACAATGAGCAGTTCTTC	CASSSRRGWRGVHNEQFF
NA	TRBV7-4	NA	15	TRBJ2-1	TGTGCCAGCAGCTCAGGGTTCCACATCTACAATGAGCAGTTCTTC	CASSSGFHIYNEQFF
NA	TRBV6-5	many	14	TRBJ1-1	TGTGCCAGCAAAAAGGGTCTATTGAACACTGAAGCTTTCTTT	CASKKGLLNTEAFF
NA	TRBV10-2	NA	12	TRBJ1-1	TGCGCCAGCAGTGAGGGGGGAGTGCAAGCTTTCTTT	CASSEGGVQAFF
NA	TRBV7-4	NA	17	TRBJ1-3	TGTGCCAGCAGGCCGGCGGACGGGGGATTTAGAGGAAACACCATATATTTT	CASRPADGGFRGNTIYF
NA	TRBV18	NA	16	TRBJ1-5	TGTGCCAGCTCACCGGCGAGGGCAAATAGCAATCAGCCCCAGCATTTT	CASSPARANSNQPQHF
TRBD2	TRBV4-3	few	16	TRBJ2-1	TGCGCCAGCAGCCAAGAAGCTAGCGGGGGTTGGAATGAGCAGTTCTTC	CASSQEASGGWNEQFF
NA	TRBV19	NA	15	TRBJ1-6	TGTGCCAGTAGTATCCTCCGGGACGCCCTGAGACCCCTCCACTTT	CASSILRDALRPLHF
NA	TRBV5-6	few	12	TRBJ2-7	TGTGCCAGCAGTTACAGGGAGTACGAGCAGTACTTC	CASSYREYEQYF
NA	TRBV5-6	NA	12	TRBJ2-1	TGTGCCAGCAGCTTGTCTGGGGGCACGGCGGTCTTC	CASSLSGGTAVF
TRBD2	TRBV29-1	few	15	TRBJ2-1	TGCAGCGGGGGTGCGGGGGTAAACTCCTACAATGAGCAGTTCTTC	CSGGAGVNSYNEQFF
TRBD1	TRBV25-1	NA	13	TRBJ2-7	TGTGCCAGCAGAGGGGACAGGGTCTACGAGCAGTACTTC	CASRGDRVYEQYF
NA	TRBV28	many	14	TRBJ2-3	TGTGCCAGCAGTTTATGGCGGGGAACAGATACGCAGTATTTT	CASSLWRGTDTQYF
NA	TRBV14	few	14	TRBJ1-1	TGTGCCAGCAGCCAAGCCGAAGGGAGAACTGAAGCTTTCTTT	CASSQAEGRTEAFF
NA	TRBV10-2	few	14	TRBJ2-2	TGCGCCAGCATGCGACAGGCGAACACCGGGGAGCTGTTTTTT	CASMRQANTGELFF
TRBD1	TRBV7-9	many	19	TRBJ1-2	TGTGCCAGCTTGGGACAGGGACGATTCTCCGCCGGGGCTAACTATGGCTACACCTTC	CASLGQGRFSAGANYGYTF
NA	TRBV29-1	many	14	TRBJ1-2	TGCAGCGTTATTGGGCGGATGTCGAACTATGGCTACACCTTC	CSVIGRMSNYGYTF
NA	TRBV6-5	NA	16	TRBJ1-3	TGTGCCAGCACCTCGGGGCCCCAGAGCTCTGGAAACACCATATATTTT	CASTSGPQSSGNTIYF
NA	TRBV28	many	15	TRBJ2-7	TGTGCCAGCAGCCTTACATGGGACCGACACTACGAGCAGTACTTC	CASSLTWDRHYEQYF
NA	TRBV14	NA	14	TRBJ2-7	TGTGCCAGCAGCCCCGCCCGGGGATACTACGAGCAGTACTTC	CASSPARGYYEQYF
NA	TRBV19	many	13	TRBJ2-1	TGTGCCAGTAGTATTGATGACTACAATGAGCAGTTCTTC	CASSIDDYNEQFF